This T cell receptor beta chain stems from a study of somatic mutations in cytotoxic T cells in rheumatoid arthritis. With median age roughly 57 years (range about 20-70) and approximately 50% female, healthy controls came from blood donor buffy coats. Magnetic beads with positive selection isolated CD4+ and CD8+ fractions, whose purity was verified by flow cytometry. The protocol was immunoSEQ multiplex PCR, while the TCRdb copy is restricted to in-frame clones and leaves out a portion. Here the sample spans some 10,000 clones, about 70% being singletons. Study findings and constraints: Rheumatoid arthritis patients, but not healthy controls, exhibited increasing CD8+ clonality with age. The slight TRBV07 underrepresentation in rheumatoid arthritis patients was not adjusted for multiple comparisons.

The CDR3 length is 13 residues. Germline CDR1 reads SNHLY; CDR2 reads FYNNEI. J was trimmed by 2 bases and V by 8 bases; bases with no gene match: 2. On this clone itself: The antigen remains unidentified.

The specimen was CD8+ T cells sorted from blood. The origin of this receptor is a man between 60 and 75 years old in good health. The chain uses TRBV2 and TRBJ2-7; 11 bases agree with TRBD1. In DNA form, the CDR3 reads TGTGCCAGCTTGGGACAGGGGGCCTACGAGCAGTACTTC. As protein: CASLGQGAYEQYF.